The 28 T cell receptor beta chains listed next were all sequenced from one sample in a study of T cell repertoires in cytomegalovirus infection. These receptors' antigens are unknown. TCRdb called the reads again in MiXCR, with one record for every CDR3 protein. Of 650,000 to 850,000 distinct CDR3 sequences listed, 25% to 35% are singletons. The specimen comprised cultured CD8+ T cells from PBMCs, sampled from culture after CMV antigen stimulation. Receptor source: a human donor in good health (CMV status not recorded). Some clones in this sample may be carry-over from other donors' samples.

This clonotype is a singleton in its sample. This chain links TRBV13 with TRBJ1-2, with 9 bases identical to TRBD1. There are 16 residues in the CDR3. The germline CDR1 and CDR2 sequences are PRHDT and FYEKMQ (reference sequence). After removal of 4 bases from V and 8 bases from J, the junction contained 14 bases not matched to a gene. Here the CDR3 reads CASSSQSGDRVDGYTF. As DNA, the CDR3 is TGTGCCAGCAGCTCTCAGAGCGGGGACAGGGTTGACGGCTACACCTTC.

This sequence joins TRBV11-3 and TRBJ2-3; 16 positions match TRBD2. The CDR3 has 18 amino acids. J gave up 9 bases and V 0 bases, and 9 bases lay outside the gene matches. In germline, CDR1 is SGHNT, CDR2 YENEEA. Here the CDR3 DNA reads TGTGCCAGCAGCTTAGAGGGGACTAGCGGGGGGGCCCGCTGGACGCAGTATTTT. This gives the protein CASSLEGTSGGARWTQYF.

This clonotype occurred once. The genes are TRBV27 and TRBJ2-1; 7 positions agree with TRBD1. Unmatched junction bases numbered 6, after V lost 3 bases and J lost 4 bases. CDR3 size: 15 residues. Germline assignment: CDR1 MNHEY and CDR2 SMNVEV (reference sequence). The CDR3 DNA follows: TGTGCCAGCAGTTTGCCCGGGACAGATTACAATGAGCAGTTCTTC. Translation: CASSLPGTDYNEQFF.

The table lists this clonotype with a few counts. The chain recombines TRBV7-9 with TRBJ2-7, with D possibly matching TRBD1 (5 bases). The CDR3 length is 14 residues. Trimming shortened V by 5 bases and J by 2 bases, and 13 bases separated the two germline ends. The germline V gene has CDR1 SEHNR and CDR2 FQNEAQ (reference sequence). The chain's CDR3 is CASSAQGDPYEQYF. DNA of the CDR3: TGTGCCAGCAGCGCCCAGGGTGACCCCTACGAGCAGTACTTC.

This clonotype was observed a few times. This rearrangement joins TRBV6-4 to TRBJ2-3; unclear D gene. Looked up from germline, CDR1 is MRHNA and CDR2 is SNTAGT. V lost 3 bases and J 6 bases, leaving 16 bases between the germline ends. The CDR3 length is 15 residues. The CDR3 DNA is TGTGCCAGCAGTGAGATGGGCATCGAAGGGGATACGCAGTATTTT. It is translated as CASSEMGIEGDTQYF.

V gene TRBV27 combines with J gene TRBJ2-1; D remains ambiguous. This CDR3 comprises 14 residues. Per germline, CDR1 MNHEY and CDR2 SMNVEV (reference sequence). V was pared by 2 bases and J by 5 bases, with 10 bases between. The CDR3 loop reads CASSLVGIDNEQFF. The CDR3, as DNA: TGTGCCAGCAGTTTAGTGGGGATCGACAATGAGCAGTTCTTC.

The gene calls are TRBV6-5 and TRBJ2-5, with D perhaps matching TRBD2 (5 bases). The V end was cut by 6 bases, the J end by 5 bases, with 10 bases between. This CDR3 is built from 12 residues. Per germline, CDR1 MNHEY and CDR2 SVGAGI. CDR3 loop: CASSRDLETQYF. CDR3 coding DNA: TGTGCCAGCAGCCGGGATTTGGAGACCCAGTACTTC.

This rearrangement joins TRBV4-2 to TRBJ2-7; D call uncertain. CDR1 LGHNA and CDR2 YNFKEQ come from the germline V gene. Between the trimmed V and J ends, which lost 2 bases and 4 bases, there was a span of 15 bases. This CDR3 region has 15 residues. The CDR3 DNA reads TGTGCCAGCAGCCAATTCCCTAGTAGCCTTTACGAGCAGTACGTC. It encodes CASSQFPSSLYEQYV.

V is TRBV19 and J is TRBJ1-1, with TRBD1 as a possible D gene (5 bases). The germline gives CDR1 LNHDA, CDR2 SQIVND (reference sequence). The CDR3 sequence is 14 residues long. Trimming removed 5 bases from V and 0 bases from J, with 10 bases in between. CDR3 sequence reads: CASSVRGMNTEAFF. The CDR3 DNA reads as TGTGCCAGTAGTGTAAGGGGTATGAACACTGAAGCTTTCTTT.

In this sample, this clonotype turned up many times. The rearrangement uses TRBV12-3 or TRBV12-4 and TRBJ2-3; 9 nucleotides line up with TRBD2. The V and J ends lost 3 bases and 2 bases, in that order; junction bases with no gene match: 15. The CDR3 has 19 residues. CDR3 region: CASSFLLGTSTTSTDTQYF. The CDR3 DNA is TGTGCCAGCAGTTTCCTCCTTGGGACTAGCACGACTTCCACAGATACGCAGTATTTT.

The chain is built from TRBV5-5 and TRBJ1-6, with D possibly matching TRBD1 (6 bases). V shed 2 bases and J shed 7 bases, with 13 bases lying between them. CDR1 is SGHKS, CDR2 YYEKEE, per germline (reference sequence). CDR3 length: 15 amino acids. The CDR3: CASSLPGRGNSPLHF. CDR3 nucleotides: TGTGCCAGCAGCTTACCAGGGAGGGGGAATTCACCCCTCCACTTT. The whole variable domain, remainder taken from reference TRBV5-5 and TRBJ1-6, is DAGVTQSPTHLIKTRGQQVTLRCSPISGHKSVSWYQQVLGQGPQFIFQYYEKEERGRGNFPDRFSARQFPNYSSELNVNALLLGDSALYLCASSLPGRGNSPLHFGNGTRLTVT.

This chain joins TRBV19 and TRBJ2-1; D tentatively fits TRBD1 or TRBD2 (6 bases each). Germline CDR1 reads LNHDA; CDR2 reads SQIVND (reference sequence). CDR3 size: 11 residues. Trimming cost V 7 bases and J 9 bases, with 10 bases left between them. The CDR3 nucleotides are TGTGCCAGTAAGGGGGGCGGTGAGCAGTTCTTC. This encodes CASKGGGEQFF.

The chain is built from TRBV27 and TRBJ2-3; D is ambiguous. The germline gives CDR1 MNHEY, CDR2 SMNVEV (reference sequence). V lost 3 bases, J lost 2 bases, and 6 bases lay in between. CDR3 length: 13 residues. The CDR3 is CASSFVITDTQYF. The CDR3 coding sequence is TGTGCCAGCAGTTTTGTGATCACAGATACGCAGTATTTT.

This clonotype was detected only a few times. J is TRBJ2-3 and V is TRBV7-2; the match to TRBD2 covers 12 bases. Germline CDR1 and CDR2: SGHTA and FQGNSA. After removal of 5 bases from V and 5 bases from J, the junction contained 8 bases not matched to a gene. The CDR3 loop spans 16 amino acids. The CDR3 loop is CASSPTSGGYEDTQYF. CDR3 DNA sequence: TGTGCCAGCAGCCCTACTAGCGGGGGGTATGAAGATACGCAGTATTTT.

This clonotype was seen a handful of times. This chain joins TRBV5-4 and TRBJ1-2, with D maybe TRBD1 (6 bases). Germline values: CDR1 SGHNT, CDR2 YYREEE (reference sequence). V lost 4 bases and J 4 bases, leaving 11 bases between the germline ends. There are 13 residues in the CDR3. The CDR3, as DNA: TGTGCCAGCAGCGAGGACAGCCTCTATGGCTACACCTTC. Translating gives CASSEDSLYGYTF.

This clonotype was counted only a few times. The chain joins TRBV7-6 to TRBJ2-5; D not certain. The CDR3 is made up of 14 amino acids. V was shortened by 5 bases and J by 0 bases, with 10 bases between the two germline ends. Germline CDR1 SGHVS, CDR2 FNYEAQ. The CDR3 DNA follows: TGTGCCAGCAGCCCGTACGTGTACCAAGAGACCCAGTACTTC. Translated, it gives CASSPYVYQETQYF.

This clonotype was observed a handful of times. The rearrangement joins TRBV27 to TRBJ2-3; D unclear. Germline V gene sequence: CDR1 MNHEY, CDR2 SMNVEV (reference sequence). V gave up 6 bases and J gave up 8 bases, with 27 bases separating them. CDR3 length: 17 amino acids. The DNA for the CDR3 is TGTGCCAGCAGAACCACTCCTGGTCTTCGGGTTAAGAGTACGCAGTATTTT. It is translated as CASRTTPGLRVKSTQYF.

A few counts support this clonotype. An end of the junction differs from the germline gene, which may be a read error. The chain carries TRBV7-7 and TRBJ2-5; D call uncertain. The CDR3 loop spans 13 amino acids. Germline loops: CDR1 SSHAT, CDR2 FNYEAQ (reference sequence). CDR3 residues: CASSSWDQETQYF. In DNA form, the CDR3 reads TGTGCTAGCAGCTCATGGGATCAAGAGACCCAGTACTTC.

This clonotype was found many times. CDR3 coding DNA: TGTGCCAGTAGTCGCGGAGGTTCCTACAATGAGCAGTTCTTC. Protein sequence: CASSRGGSYNEQFF. The V and J genes are TRBV27 and TRBJ2-1; the D gene is possibly TRBD2 (5 bases). Germline V gene sequence: CDR1 MNHEY, CDR2 SMNVEV (reference sequence). The CDR3 is made up of 14 amino acids. Trimming removed 9 bases from V and 1 base from J, with 13 bases in between.

The table lists this clonotype with a few counts. V gene TRBV15 combines with J gene TRBJ1-5, with D unclear. The germline V gene encodes CDR1 LNHNV and CDR2 YYDKDF (reference sequence). This CDR3 has 15 residues. With 3 bases removed from V and 2 bases from J, the gap between germline ends came to 11 bases. The CDR3 region has the DNA TGTGCCACCAGCAGGAAAGGGAACGGCAATCAGCCCCAGCATTTT. Protein product: CATSRKGNGNQPQHF. The whole variable domain, filled in from reference TRBV15 and TRBJ1-5, reads DAMVIQNPRYQVTQFGKPVTLSCSQTLNHNVMYWYQQKSSQAPKLLFHYYDKDFNNEADTPDNFQSRRPNTSFCFLDIRSPGLGDTAMYLCATSRKGNGNQPQHFGDGTRLSIL.

This rearrangement joins TRBV7-6 to TRBJ2-1, with TRBD2 identical over 15 bases. V shed 3 bases, J shed 9 bases, and the junction held 6 bases outside the gene matches. CDR3 length: 16 residues. Germline loops: CDR1 SGHVS, CDR2 FNYEAQ. The CDR3 DNA sequence: TGTGCCAGCAGCTTGGGCTGGACTAGCGGGGGGGGTGAGCAGTTCTTC. This codes for CASSLGWTSGGGEQFF.

The rearrangement uses TRBV4-1 and TRBJ2-7; the D is unclear. The germline gives CDR1 MGHRA, CDR2 YSYEKL. V shed 0 bases and J shed 6 bases, with 12 bases lying between them. This CDR3 spans 14 amino acids. CDR3 bases: TGCGCCAGCAGCCAAGATCTTTCAGTTCTCGAGCAGTACTTC. The encoded protein is CASSQDLSVLEQYF.

The rearrangement joins TRBV7-3 to TRBJ2-2; 7 bases match TRBD2. V was clipped by 11 bases and J by 2 bases; unmatched bases: 8. From germline, CDR1 is SGHTA and CDR2 FQGTGA. This CDR3 region has 14 residues. CDR3 bases: TGTGCCGGGACCGGGACTAAAAACACCGGGGAGCTGTTTTTT. This encodes CAGTGTKNTGELFF. Based on the CDR3 plus reference TRBV7-3 and TRBJ2-2, the full variable domain is GAGVSQTPSNKVTEKGKYVELRCDPISGHTALYWYRQSLGQGPEFLIYFQGTGAADDSGLPNDRFFAVRPEGSVSTLKIQRTERGDSAVYLCAGTGTKNTGELFFGEGSRLTVL.

This chain connects TRBV11-1 to TRBJ2-2, with TRBD2 as a possible D gene (7 bases). CDR1 is SGHAT, CDR2 FQDESV, per germline (reference sequence). The CDR3 is 14 amino acids. Trimming cost V 2 bases and J 7 bases, with 11 bases left between them. The CDR3 DNA sequence: TGTGCCAGCAGCTTACGGGGGGCCTTCGGGGAGCTGTTTTTT. Amino acids: CASSLRGAFGELFF.

This clonotype appeared many times. The CDR3 protein is CASSLRVPNQPQHF. The CDR3 DNA is TGTGCCAGCAGCCTCAGGGTCCCCAATCAGCCCCAGCATTTT. The chain is built from TRBV12-3 or TRBV12-4 and TRBJ1-5; TRBD1 is a possible D gene (5 bases). CDR3 length: 14 residues. V was trimmed by 6 bases and J by 3 bases, leaving 12 bases between them.

This chain links TRBV7-1 with TRBJ2-4; 9 positions match TRBD1. TRBV7-1 is reported as an ORF; its role is uncertain. Trimming cost V 5 bases and J 0 bases; bases outside gene matches: 8. The CDR3 is 17 amino acids. CDR3 bases: TGTGCCAGCAGCCTCTCCGGGACAGGGATAGCCAAAAACATTCAGTACTTC. Protein product: CASSLSGTGIAKNIQYF.

The chain has TRBV7-6 and TRBJ1-2; D is possibly TRBD1 (6 bases). The CDR3 totals 15 residues. The V and J ends lost 4 bases and 5 bases respectively, with 17 bases between them. Germline V gene lookup returns CDR1 SGHVS and CDR2 FNYEAQ. DNA of the CDR3: TGTGCCAGCAGCTCCACGACAGGAGCCATTTATGGCTACACCTTC. Its protein product is CASSSTTGAIYGYTF.

This chain connects TRBV20-1 to TRBJ1-1; 9 bases fit TRBD1. This CDR3 region has 15 residues. The germline V gene has CDR1 DFQATT and CDR2 SNEGSKA (reference sequence). Trimming took 3 bases from V and 4 from J; bases not matched to a gene: 9. As DNA, the CDR3 is TGCAGTGCTAGTGAAGGGGACAGGGATGGCACTGAAGCTTTCTTT. It is translated as CSASEGDRDGTEAFF.